These T cell receptor beta chains were read from a single sample in a study of cytomegalovirus exposure and HLA in healthy donors. TCRdb's table, derived via immunoSEQ multiplex PCR, lists solely in-frame clones and lacks some. The repertoire has more than 110,000 clones, 73% of them found once; the top ten carry around an eighth. Material: PBMCs. These receptors originate from a human donor in good health. Each CDR3 is given with its conserved first and last residue. The D gene is left open where the match is weak. For some rows the clone size is stated as once, few or many, or as a class when expanded; others skip it.

clone_size: .; v_call: TRBV6-5; j_call: TRBJ2-2; d_call: .; cdr3_length: 13; cdr3_nt: TGTGCCAGCAGTTACTCGATTGCGGGGGAGCTGTTTTTT; cdr3_aa: CASSYSIAGELFF
clone_size: .; v_call: TRBV30; j_call: TRBJ2-7; d_call: TRBD1; cdr3_length: 14; cdr3_nt: TGTGCCTGGTTCGTTCCAGGGGGTTCCTACGAGCAGTACTTC; cdr3_aa: CAWFVPGGSYEQYF
clone_size: .; v_call: TRBV7-9; j_call: TRBJ2-7; d_call: TRBD2; cdr3_length: 13; cdr3_nt: TGTGCCAGCAGCTTGCGGGGGGTCCACGAGCAGTACTTC; cdr3_aa: CASSLRGVHEQYF
clone_size: .; v_call: TRBV5-1; j_call: TRBJ2-3; d_call: TRBD2; cdr3_length: 14; cdr3_nt: TGCGCCAGCAGCTCGAGCGGGGGTGCAGATACGCAGTATTTT; cdr3_aa: CASSSSGGADTQYF
clone_size: .; v_call: TRBV29-1; j_call: TRBJ2-1; d_call: .; cdr3_length: 13; cdr3_nt: TGCAGCGTTGGCCAGGGAAGCTACAATGAGCAGTTCTTC; cdr3_aa: CSVGQGSYNEQFF
clone_size: .; v_call: TRBV28; j_call: TRBJ1-5; d_call: .; cdr3_length: 15; cdr3_nt: TGTGCCAGCAGTCTACTACAGGCGATCAATCAGCCCCAGCATTTT; cdr3_aa: CASSLLQAINQPQHF
clone_size: .; v_call: TRBV30; j_call: TRBJ1-1; d_call: .; cdr3_length: 13; cdr3_nt: TGTGCCTCGCCGACACCGTCGGACACTGAAGCTTTCTTT; cdr3_aa: CASPTPSDTEAFF
clone_size: .; v_call: TRBV15; j_call: TRBJ2-3; d_call: TRBD2; cdr3_length: 16; cdr3_nt: TGTGCCACCAGCTTGATTACTAGCGGGTATATAGATACGCAGTATTTT; cdr3_aa: CATSLITSGYIDTQYF
clone_size: .; v_call: TRBV7-7; j_call: TRBJ2-7; d_call: .; cdr3_length: 15; cdr3_nt: TGTGCTAGCAGGCGGATCAACTTCCTGTCCTACGAGCAGTACTTC; cdr3_aa: CASRRINFLSYEQYF
clone_size: .; v_call: TRBV28; j_call: TRBJ2-5; d_call: .; cdr3_length: 13; cdr3_nt: TGTGCCAGCACGGGACTCATACTAGAGACCCAGTACTTC; cdr3_aa: CASTGLILETQYF
clone_size: .; v_call: TRBV28; j_call: TRBJ2-2; d_call: TRBD1; cdr3_length: 15; cdr3_nt: TGTGCCAGCGGAGCGACAGGGTTGAACACCGGGGAGCTGTTTTTT; cdr3_aa: CASGATGLNTGELFF
clone_size: few; v_call: TRBV6-1; j_call: TRBJ2-7; d_call: TRBD1; cdr3_length: 14; cdr3_nt: TGTGCCAGCACGACGGGGACAGCCTCCTACGAGCAGTACTTC; cdr3_aa: CASTTGTASYEQYF
clone_size: .; v_call: TRBV5-6; j_call: TRBJ2-5; d_call: TRBD2; cdr3_length: 16; cdr3_nt: TGTGCCAGCAGCTTGGGATGGGCTAGCGGGGAGGAGACCCAGTACTTC; cdr3_aa: CASSLGWASGEETQYF
clone_size: few; v_call: TRBV6-5; j_call: TRBJ2-7; d_call: .; cdr3_length: 13; cdr3_nt: TGTGCCAGCATCGGGATAAATGGGTACGAGCAGTACTTC; cdr3_aa: CASIGINGYEQYF
clone_size: .; v_call: TRBV11-3; j_call: TRBJ2-1; d_call: .; cdr3_length: 18; cdr3_nt: TGTGCCAGCAGCACGGGACAGGGGTCGTCTAGCGGGAGTGATGAGCAGTTCTTC; cdr3_aa: CASSTGQGSSSGSDEQFF
clone_size: few; v_call: TRBV4-1; j_call: TRBJ2-7; d_call: TRBD2; cdr3_length: 16; cdr3_nt: TGCGCCAGCAGCCAAGACTCTAGCGGAAGATCCTACGAGCAGTACTTC; cdr3_aa: CASSQDSSGRSYEQYF
clone_size: .; v_call: TRBV5-1; j_call: TRBJ2-2; d_call: TRBD1; cdr3_length: 15; cdr3_nt: TGCGCCAGCAGCCGGGACAGCGCGAACACCGGGGAGCTGTTTTTT; cdr3_aa: CASSRDSANTGELFF
clone_size: .; v_call: TRBV7-9; j_call: TRBJ2-5; d_call: .; cdr3_length: 16; cdr3_nt: TGTGCCAGCAGCTCGACGGGACTTCTTATGCAAGAGACCCAGTACTTC; cdr3_aa: CASSSTGLLMQETQYF
clone_size: .; v_call: TRBV19; j_call: TRBJ2-1; d_call: .; cdr3_length: 11; cdr3_nt: TGTGCCAGTAGTATTGTCGGGGAGCAGTTCTTC; cdr3_aa: CASSIVGEQFF
clone_size: .; v_call: TRBV28; j_call: TRBJ2-7; d_call: TRBD2; cdr3_length: 17; cdr3_nt: TGTGCCAGCAGTCCCTCCAGCGGGAGGGCCCACTCCTACGAGCAGTACTTC; cdr3_aa: CASSPSSGRAHSYEQYF
clone_size: .; v_call: TRBV4-1; j_call: TRBJ2-1; d_call: TRBD1; cdr3_length: 16; cdr3_nt: TGCGCCAGCAGCCAAGAGCCAGGGGGCTTTGGTTATGAGCAGTTCTTC; cdr3_aa: CASSQEPGGFGYEQFF
clone_size: .; v_call: TRBV12-1; j_call: TRBJ1-2; d_call: .; cdr3_length: 11; cdr3_nt: TGTGCCAGCAGCCAGGACTATGGCTACACCTTC; cdr3_aa: CASSQDYGYTF
clone_size: .; v_call: TRBV15; j_call: TRBJ2-3; d_call: TRBD2; cdr3_length: 17; cdr3_nt: TGTGCCACCAGCAGAGATGGCGCGGGGGGGAACACAGATACGCAGTATTTT; cdr3_aa: CATSRDGAGGNTDTQYF
clone_size: .; v_call: TRBV7-8; j_call: TRBJ1-5; d_call: .; cdr3_length: 13; cdr3_nt: TGTGCCAGCAGCAACGACATCAATCAGCCCCAGCATTTT; cdr3_aa: CASSNDINQPQHF
clone_size: .; v_call: TRBV6-1; j_call: TRBJ1-1; d_call: TRBD1; cdr3_length: 15; cdr3_nt: TGTGCCAGCAGTGAAGACCCGACAGGGGTAGCTGAAGCTTTCTTT; cdr3_aa: CASSEDPTGVAEAFF
clone_size: .; v_call: TRBV5-1; j_call: TRBJ2-1; d_call: TRBD1; cdr3_length: 14; cdr3_nt: TGCGCCAGCAGCTCCGGGACAGAATACAATGAGCAGTTCTTC; cdr3_aa: CASSSGTEYNEQFF
clone_size: few; v_call: TRBV7-2; j_call: TRBJ2-7; d_call: TRBD2; cdr3_length: 15; cdr3_nt: TGTGCCAGCAGCGGCTCGGGACTAGAGAACTACGAGCAGTACTTC; cdr3_aa: CASSGSGLENYEQYF
clone_size: few; v_call: TRBV7-6; j_call: TRBJ1-1; d_call: .; cdr3_length: 13; cdr3_nt: TGTGCCAGCAGCTTAGAAGAGGGGGCTGAAGCTTTCTTT; cdr3_aa: CASSLEEGAEAFF
clone_size: .; v_call: TRBV4-1; j_call: TRBJ1-5; d_call: .; cdr3_length: 16; cdr3_nt: TGCGCCAGCAGCCAAGATGCGCAGGCCCGCAATCAGCCCCAGCATTTT; cdr3_aa: CASSQDAQARNQPQHF
clone_size: .; v_call: TRBV7-8; j_call: TRBJ1-1; d_call: .; cdr3_length: 14; cdr3_nt: TGTGCCAGCAGAAAAGGACACCCGAACACTGAAGCTTTCTTT; cdr3_aa: CASRKGHPNTEAFF
clone_size: few; v_call: TRBV25-1; j_call: TRBJ1-1; d_call: .; cdr3_length: 12; cdr3_nt: TGTGCCAGCACTAATCGGGGGACTGAAGCTTTCTTT; cdr3_aa: CASTNRGTEAFF
clone_size: .; v_call: TRBV6-5; j_call: TRBJ2-1; d_call: .; cdr3_length: 14; cdr3_nt: TGTGCCACCGCCGGGATCCCGCCCTACAATGAGCAGTTCTTC; cdr3_aa: CATAGIPPYNEQFF
clone_size: .; v_call: TRBV4-1; j_call: TRBJ2-1; d_call: TRBD2; cdr3_length: 18; cdr3_nt: TGCGCCAGCAGCCGGCCCCCCGGACTAGCGGGGGCCCATAATGAGCAGTTCTTC; cdr3_aa: CASSRPPGLAGAHNEQFF
clone_size: .; v_call: TRBV6-5; j_call: TRBJ2-7; d_call: .; cdr3_length: 12; cdr3_nt: TGTGCCAGCAGGCGAAGGGGGTACGAGCAGTACTTC; cdr3_aa: CASRRRGYEQYF
clone_size: .; v_call: TRBV19; j_call: TRBJ2-7; d_call: .; cdr3_length: 15; cdr3_nt: TGTGCCAGTAGTAGCGGGACTCAGAGCTCCTACGAGCAGTACTTC; cdr3_aa: CASSSGTQSSYEQYF
clone_size: .; v_call: TRBV2; j_call: TRBJ1-2; d_call: .; cdr3_length: 14; cdr3_nt: TGTGCCAGCAGTGAAGTGTCGAGGGAGCATGGCTACACCTTC; cdr3_aa: CASSEVSREHGYTF
clone_size: .; v_call: TRBV19; j_call: TRBJ1-2; d_call: TRBD1; cdr3_length: 17; cdr3_nt: TGTGCCAGTAGTGCCCTTCGGGACAGGGGGCAAAATGATGGCTACACCTTC; cdr3_aa: CASSALRDRGQNDGYTF
clone_size: .; v_call: TRBV11-2; j_call: TRBJ2-1; d_call: TRBD2; cdr3_length: 16; cdr3_nt: TGTGCCAGCAGTCCAGGACTAGCTGATATATACAATGAGCAGTTCTTC; cdr3_aa: CASSPGLADIYNEQFF
clone_size: .; v_call: TRBV2; j_call: TRBJ2-1; d_call: .; cdr3_length: 15; cdr3_nt: TGTGCCAGCAGTGAAGAGAATAGCGGTTACAATGAGCAGTTCTTC; cdr3_aa: CASSEENSGYNEQFF
clone_size: .; v_call: TRBV27; j_call: TRBJ1-4; d_call: .; cdr3_length: 14; cdr3_nt: TGTGCCAGCAGTTTAGAGCAGGCTAATGAAAAACTGTTTTTT; cdr3_aa: CASSLEQANEKLFF
clone_size: once; v_call: TRBV7-2; j_call: TRBJ2-2; d_call: .; cdr3_length: 19; cdr3_nt: TGTGCCAGCAGCGTAGGGCTCACAGGGAATTACCTGAACACCGGGGAGCTGTTCTTT; cdr3_aa: CASSVGLTGNYLNTGELFF
clone_size: few; v_call: TRBV4-2; j_call: TRBJ1-1; d_call: TRBD1; cdr3_length: 14; cdr3_nt: TGTGCCAGCAGCCACCGTAACGGACAGGGAGAAGCTTTCTTT; cdr3_aa: CASSHRNGQGEAFF
clone_size: few; v_call: TRBV7-9; j_call: TRBJ2-2; d_call: .; cdr3_length: 13; cdr3_nt: TGTGCCAGCAGCTACGAGACAGCCGGGGAGCTGTTTTTT; cdr3_aa: CASSYETAGELFF
clone_size: .; v_call: TRBV5-6; j_call: TRBJ1-3; d_call: .; cdr3_length: 14; cdr3_nt: TGTGCCAGCACGGGGTGGCATTCTGGAAACACCATATATTTT; cdr3_aa: CASTGWHSGNTIYF
clone_size: .; v_call: TRBV28; j_call: TRBJ2-1; d_call: TRBD1; cdr3_length: 17; cdr3_nt: TGTGCCAGCAGTTTATTAATGTGGGACAGTCCCTACAATGAGCAGTTCTTC; cdr3_aa: CASSLLMWDSPYNEQFF
clone_size: .; v_call: TRBV29-1; j_call: TRBJ2-7; d_call: TRBD2; cdr3_length: 13; cdr3_nt: TGCAGCGTTCGGACTAGCGGTTCTTACGAGCAGTACTTC; cdr3_aa: CSVRTSGSYEQYF